This TCR beta chain came from a study of post-analysis software for immune sequencing data. Study-level results: In patients, a few TRBV segments were more frequent than in controls, with TRBV5-6, TRBV5-1 and TRBV20-1 among them.

As for this clonotype: Its antigen is as yet unknown.

Unique molecular identifiers tagged the TCR beta cDNA libraries. Each CDR3 protein is one row after TCRdb ran MiXCR on the PCR reads. Of around 770,000 distinct CDR3 sequences in the sample, 46% were seen once. The germline V gene encodes CDR1 KGHDR and CDR2 SFDVKD. The junction had 7 bases not matched to a gene; V was cut back by 7 bases and J by 2 bases. The CDR3 loop spans 15 amino acids. This clonotype originated in a girl aged 10-17 years with multiple sclerosis. Source material: blood. The chain recombines TRBV24-1 with TRBJ2-1; 7 nucleotides line up with TRBD2. CDR3 nucleotide sequence: TGTGCCACCAGGGTTGGGCGGGAGCCCTACAATGAGCAGTTCTTC. Protein product: CATRVGREPYNEQFF.